This entry features one T cell receptor (beta chain) sequence. This specimen belongs to a study of blood T cell repertoires in COVID-19. About the research overall: COVID-19 samples collected from the United States, Italy and Spain covered acute and convalescent phases. PBMCs, B-cell-depleted T cells, or T cells were the source of the cDNA or gDNA that made up the material.

Original processing methods: Counts of nucleated cells, estimated from reference gene primer amplification, were obtained. Repertoires were generated with immunoSEQ multiplex PCR, while TCRdb's copy carries only in-frame clones and drops some. D and trimming were read from the DNA, whereas the V and J calls and clone size are those reported in that table. This sample has 55,000 to 70,000 clones, with 70% to 90% found just once. CDR1 and CDR2 from the germline V gene are KGHDR and SFDVKD. V lost 4 bases and J 7 bases, leaving 5 bases between the germline ends. The CDR3 has 11 amino acids. Sequencing was done on a sample of peripheral blood. This TCR came from a woman in her 70s with active COVID-19. The chain links TRBV24-1 to TRBJ2-3, with no clear D. CDR3 sequence: CATSDSNTQYF. The CDR3 DNA reads as TGTGCCACCAGTGACTCTAATACGCAGTATTTT.